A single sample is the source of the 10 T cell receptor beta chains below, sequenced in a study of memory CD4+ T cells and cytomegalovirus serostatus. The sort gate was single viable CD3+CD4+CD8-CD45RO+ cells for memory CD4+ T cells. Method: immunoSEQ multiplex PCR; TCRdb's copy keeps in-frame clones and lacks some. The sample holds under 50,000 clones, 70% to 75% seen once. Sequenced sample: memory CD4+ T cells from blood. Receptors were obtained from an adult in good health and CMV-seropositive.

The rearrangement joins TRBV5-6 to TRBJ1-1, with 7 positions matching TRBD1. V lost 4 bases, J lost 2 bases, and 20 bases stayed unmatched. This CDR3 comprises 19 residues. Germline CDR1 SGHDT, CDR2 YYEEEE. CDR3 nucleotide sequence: TGTGCCAGCAGCCATAAGACAGGGAGGGGGGCGATCATCAACACTGAAGCTTTCTTT. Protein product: CASSHKTGRGAIINTEAFF.

In DNA, the CDR3 is TGTGCCAGCAGTTACTTAGGCGGGGGGGCAGGCGAGCAGTACTTC. Protein: CASSYLGGGAGEQYF. The chain links TRBV6-6 to TRBJ2-7; 9 bases match TRBD2. Germline CDR1 reads MNHNY; CDR2 reads SVGAGI (reference sequence). Trimming took 1 base from V and 6 from J; bases not matched to a gene: 7. There are 15 residues in the CDR3.

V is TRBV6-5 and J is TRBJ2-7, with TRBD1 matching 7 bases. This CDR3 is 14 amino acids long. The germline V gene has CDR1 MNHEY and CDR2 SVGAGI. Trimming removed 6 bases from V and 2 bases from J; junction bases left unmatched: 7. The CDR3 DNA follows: TGTGCCAGCAGCAGCCGACAGGGAACCTACGAGCAGTACTTC. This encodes CASSSRQGTYEQYF.

This chain's CDR3 is CASSEQGDTGELFF. The CDR3 DNA is TGCGCCAGCAGCGAGCAGGGGGACACCGGGGAGCTGTTTTTT. V gene TRBV5-1 combines with J gene TRBJ2-2; 7 bases align to TRBD1. Per germline, CDR1 SGHRS and CDR2 YFSETQ. The V segment lost 4 bases and the J segment 3 bases; nucleotides outside the gene matches: 3. The CDR3 sequence is 14 residues long. Filled out from reference TRBV5-1 and TRBJ2-2, the complete variable domain reads KAGVTQTPRYLIKTRGQQVTLSCSPISGHRSVSWYQQTPGQGLQFLFEYFSETQRNKGNFPGRFSGRQFSNSRSEMNVSTLELGDSALYLCASSEQGDTGELFFGEGSRLTVL.

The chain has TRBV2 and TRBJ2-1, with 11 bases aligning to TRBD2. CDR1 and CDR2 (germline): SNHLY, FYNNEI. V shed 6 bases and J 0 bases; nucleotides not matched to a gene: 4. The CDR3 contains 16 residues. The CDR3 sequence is CASRPTSGGSYNEQFF. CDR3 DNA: TGTGCCAGCAGGCCCACTAGCGGGGGCTCCTACAATGAGCAGTTCTTC.

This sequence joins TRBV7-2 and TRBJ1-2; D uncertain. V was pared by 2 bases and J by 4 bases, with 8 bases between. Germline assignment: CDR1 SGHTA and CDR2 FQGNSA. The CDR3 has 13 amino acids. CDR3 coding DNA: TGTGCCAGCAGCTTACGGCAGGCCTATGGCTACACCTTC. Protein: CASSLRQAYGYTF.

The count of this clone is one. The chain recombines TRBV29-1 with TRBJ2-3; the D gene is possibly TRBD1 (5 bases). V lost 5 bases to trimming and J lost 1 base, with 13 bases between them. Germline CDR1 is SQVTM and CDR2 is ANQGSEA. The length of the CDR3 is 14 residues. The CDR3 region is CSVLGRAGTDTQYF. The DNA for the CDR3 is TGCAGCGTTCTTGGCAGGGCGGGCACAGATACGCAGTATTTT.

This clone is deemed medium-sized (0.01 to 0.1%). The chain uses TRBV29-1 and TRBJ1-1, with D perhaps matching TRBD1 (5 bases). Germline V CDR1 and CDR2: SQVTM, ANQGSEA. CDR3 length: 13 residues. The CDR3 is CSGMGDGHTEAFF. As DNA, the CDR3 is TGCAGTGGGATGGGGGACGGTCACACTGAAGCTTTCTTT. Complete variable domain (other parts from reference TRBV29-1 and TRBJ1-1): SAVISQKPSRDICQRGTSLTIQCQVDSQVTMMFWYRQQPGQSLTLIATANQGSEATYESGFVIDKFPISRPNLTFSTLTVSNMSPEDSSIYLCSGMGDGHTEAFFGQGTRLTVV.

The CDR3 reads CASTMDRNNEKLFF. CDR3 bases: TGTGCCAGCACCATGGACCGAAATAATGAAAAACTGTTTTTT. The V call is TRBV2, the J call TRBJ1-4, with D unclear. V was clipped by 7 bases and J by 4 bases, with 13 bases between them. In germline, CDR1 is SNHLY, CDR2 FYNNEI. The CDR3 spans 14 residues.

The CDR3 loop is CASSSRGSVVYEQYF. CDR3 bases: TGTGCCAGCAGCTCCCGGGGGAGCGTGGTCTACGAGCAGTACTTC. This chain uses TRBV6-5 with TRBJ2-7; weak D call: TRBD2 (6 bases). Germline lookup yields CDR1 MNHEY and CDR2 SVGAGI. CDR3 length: 15 residues. V gave up 6 bases and J gave up 3 bases, with 18 bases separating them.